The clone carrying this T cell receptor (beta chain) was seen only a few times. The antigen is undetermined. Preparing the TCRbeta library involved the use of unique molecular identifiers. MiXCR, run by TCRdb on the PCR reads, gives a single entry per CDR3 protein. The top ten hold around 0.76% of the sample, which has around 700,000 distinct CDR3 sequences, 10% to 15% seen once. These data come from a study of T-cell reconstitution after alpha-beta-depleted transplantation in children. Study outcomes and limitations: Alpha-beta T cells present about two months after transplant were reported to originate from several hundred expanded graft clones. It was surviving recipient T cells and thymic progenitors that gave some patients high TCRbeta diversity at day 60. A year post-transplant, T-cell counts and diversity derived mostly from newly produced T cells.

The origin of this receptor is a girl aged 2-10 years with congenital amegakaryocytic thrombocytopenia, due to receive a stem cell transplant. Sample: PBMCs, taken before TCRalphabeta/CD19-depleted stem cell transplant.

The CDR3 DNA sequence: TGTGCCAGCAGCTTCCCTGGAGAGGGGCCCTACGAGCAGTACTTC. Residues: CASSFPGEGPYEQYF. This chain links TRBV11-2 with TRBJ2-7; the D call may be TRBD1 or TRBD2 (5 bases each). This CDR3 comprises 15 residues. CDR1 and CDR2 (germline): SGHAT, FQNNGV. V was shortened by 3 bases and J by 2 bases, with 14 bases between the two germline ends.